The 9 T cell receptor beta chains below all came from one sample that was sequenced in a study of identical twins. TCRdb processed the 5' RACE reads anew with MiXCR; each CDR3 protein has one entry. Altogether about 210,000 distinct CDR3 sequences are present, around a tenth being singletons, with the ten largest covering around 5.1%. Sequencing was performed on memory (CD45RO+) T cells sorted from blood. The receptors here all came from a woman younger than 30 in good health.

This clonotype was observed a few times. The chain couples TRBV6-5 to TRBJ1-3, with D possibly being TRBD1 (5 bases). This CDR3 comprises 14 residues. Trimming cost V 0 bases and J 7 bases, with 10 bases left between them. The V gene's germline CDR1 is MNHEY and CDR2 SVGAGI. For the CDR3, the DNA is TGTGCCAGCAGTTACTCAGGAGAGGGGAACACCATATATTTT. Its translation: CASSYSGEGNTIYF.

This clonotype was seen repeatedly, ten times or more. The genes are TRBV12-3 or TRBV12-4 and TRBJ1-1; 9 positions match TRBD1. J gave up 6 bases and V 6 bases, and 8 bases lay outside the gene matches. This CDR3 region has 14 residues. The CDR3 loop is CASSSTGGTSEAFF. CDR3 sequence (DNA): TGTGCCAGCAGCAGCACAGGGGGCACGTCTGAAGCTTTCTTT.

This chain links TRBV9 with TRBJ1-6, with D tentatively TRBD1 (5 bases). This CDR3 region has 14 residues. Germline V gene sequence: CDR1 SGDLS, CDR2 YYNGEE. V was shortened by 3 bases and J by 8 bases, with 12 bases between the two germline ends. The CDR3 here is CASSGGTEDSPLHF. Written as DNA, the CDR3 is TGTGCCAGCAGCGGTGGGACGGAAGATTCACCCCTCCACTTT.

This sequence joins TRBV7-8 and TRBJ2-1, with unresolved D. The germline V and J ends were trimmed by 5 bases and 8 bases, with 7 bases remaining between them. CDR1 and CDR2 from the germline V gene are SGHVS and FQNEAQ. The CDR3 runs to 11 residues. For the CDR3, the DNA is TGTGCCAGCAGCGGTAGGGATGAGCAGTTCTTC. Protein: CASSGRDEQFF.

The rearrangement joins TRBV27 to TRBJ2-5; 7 bases are shared with TRBD1. CDR3 length: 15 amino acids. J gave up 7 bases and V 6 bases, and 14 bases lay outside the gene matches. In germline, CDR1 is MNHEY, CDR2 SMNVEV (reference sequence). The CDR3 sequence is CASRSTGTAPGTQYF. DNA for the CDR3: TGTGCCAGCAGGTCCACCGGGACAGCGCCCGGGACCCAGTACTTC.

The chain employs TRBV5-6 and TRBJ2-3, with 12 nucleotides matching TRBD2. V shed 1 base, J shed 5 bases, and the junction held 5 bases outside the gene matches. This CDR3 contains 16 residues. Germline assignment: CDR1 SGHDT and CDR2 YYEEEE. The CDR3 spells CASSLRLAGGLDTQYF. DNA of the CDR3: TGTGCCAGCAGCTTGCGGCTAGCGGGAGGGTTAGATACGCAGTATTTT.

The genes are TRBV6-1 and TRBJ1-1; tentative D call: TRBD1 (5 bases). Germline-derived CDR1 and CDR2 are MNHNS and SASEGT. The CDR3 has 14 residues. V was clipped by 7 bases and J by 6 bases, with 18 bases between them. The CDR3 reads CASKATGDGPEAFF. In DNA, the CDR3 is TGTGCCAGCAAGGCCACAGGCGATGGGCCTGAAGCTTTCTTT.

This clonotype has more than one count but fewer than ten. The chain employs TRBV24-1 and TRBJ2-1; D is tentatively TRBD1 or TRBD2 (5 bases each). This CDR3 is 17 amino acids long. V lost 4 bases and J 6 bases, leaving 21 bases between the germline ends. Germline CDR1 is KGHDR and CDR2 is SFDVKD. CDR3 in amino acids: CATSESRSRDGTNEQFF. In DNA form, the CDR3 reads TGTGCCACCAGTGAGTCCCGATCCCGTGATGGGACCAATGAGCAGTTCTTC.

The rearrangement uses TRBV20-1 and TRBJ2-1; the D is unclear. The CDR3 is 14 residues long. CDR1 and CDR2 from the germline V gene are DFQATT and SNEGSKA (reference sequence). The V and J ends lost 6 bases and 0 bases respectively, with 12 bases between them. The CDR3 sequence: CSAGSLRSYNEQFF. The CDR3 DNA is TGCAGTGCGGGTAGTTTACGCTCCTACAATGAGCAGTTCTTC.